The 7 T cell receptor beta chains in this list originate from one sample, sequenced in a study of blood T cell repertoires in COVID-19. Profiled with immunoSEQ multiplex PCR; TCRdb holds only in-frame clones, not every one. The sample lists roughly 500,000 clones; roughly nine tenths were seen once. The sample taken for sequencing was peripheral blood. Receptors originate from a man younger than 35 with COVID-19, enrolled during active disease.

This clone was seen a handful of times. This chain joins TRBV5-1 and TRBJ2-5; possible D gene TRBD2, 6 bases. The CDR3 sequence is 14 residues long. V was cut by 7 bases and J by 5 bases, with 18 bases left in between. Germline assignment: CDR1 SGHRS and CDR2 YFSETQ. This CDR3 reads CASGSRDSSETQYF. The CDR3 DNA follows: TGCGCCAGCGGGTCCCGGGACTCTTCGGAGACCCAGTACTTC.

The chain links TRBV5-4 to TRBJ2-5, with 7 bases matching TRBD2. The trim removed 4 bases at V and 5 bases at J, leaving 5 bases unmatched. The CDR3 consists of 13 residues. In germline, CDR1 is SGHNT, CDR2 YYREEE (reference sequence). CDR3 coding DNA: TGTGCCAGCAGCGAGGGAGGGCGGGAGACCCAGTACTTC. This encodes CASSEGGRETQYF.

The rearrangement links TRBV2 to TRBJ2-3, with TRBD2 matching over 8 bases. This CDR3 has 17 amino acids. J was trimmed by 6 bases and V by 3 bases; bases with no gene match: 14. Germline loops: CDR1 SNHLY, CDR2 FYNNEI. The CDR3, as DNA: TGTGCCAGCAGTGATAACCCGGCGGGGGGCCCCCAGGATACGCAGTATTTT. It encodes CASSDNPAGGPQDTQYF.

The chain employs TRBV4-1 and TRBJ1-2; 7 nucleotides line up with TRBD1. Germline V gene data show CDR1 as MGHRA and CDR2 as YSYEKL. With 3 bases clipped from V and 7 bases from J, the junction kept 20 bases outside the gene matches. The CDR3 loop spans 18 amino acids. CDR3 nucleotides: TGCGCCAGCAGCCAGCCGGAAGGGGCCAGGGCTTCAGGGGGTGGCTACACCTTC. Protein sequence: CASSQPEGARASGGGYTF.

The chain recombines TRBV10-2 with TRBJ2-1; 8 nucleotides match TRBD2. Germline assignment: CDR1 WSHSY and CDR2 SAAADI. This CDR3 is built from 14 residues. Unmatched junction bases numbered 2, after V lost 7 bases and J lost 0 bases. In DNA, the CDR3 is TGCGCCAGCAACGGGGGGGCCTCCTACAATGAGCAGTTCTTC. Encoded protein: CASNGGASYNEQFF.

This chain connects TRBV7-9 to TRBJ1-5; D is unclear. The CDR3 runs 14 residues. CDR1 is SEHNR, CDR2 FQNEAQ, per germline (reference sequence). The germline V and J ends were trimmed by 4 bases and 6 bases, with 13 bases remaining between them. CDR3 sequence: CASSSGSTTQPQHF. The DNA for the CDR3 is TGTGCCAGCAGCTCCGGGTCTACCACTCAGCCCCAGCATTTT.

This chain connects TRBV6-5 to TRBJ2-1; a weak D match, TRBD2 (6 bases). Germline V lookup: CDR1 MNHEY, CDR2 SVGAGI. V was pared by 0 bases and J by 10 bases, with 13 bases between. CDR3 length: 14 amino acids. The CDR3 DNA is TGTGCCAGCAGTTACTCCGGGTTAAGCGGGGAGCAGTTCTTC. Encoded protein: CASSYSGLSGEQFF.